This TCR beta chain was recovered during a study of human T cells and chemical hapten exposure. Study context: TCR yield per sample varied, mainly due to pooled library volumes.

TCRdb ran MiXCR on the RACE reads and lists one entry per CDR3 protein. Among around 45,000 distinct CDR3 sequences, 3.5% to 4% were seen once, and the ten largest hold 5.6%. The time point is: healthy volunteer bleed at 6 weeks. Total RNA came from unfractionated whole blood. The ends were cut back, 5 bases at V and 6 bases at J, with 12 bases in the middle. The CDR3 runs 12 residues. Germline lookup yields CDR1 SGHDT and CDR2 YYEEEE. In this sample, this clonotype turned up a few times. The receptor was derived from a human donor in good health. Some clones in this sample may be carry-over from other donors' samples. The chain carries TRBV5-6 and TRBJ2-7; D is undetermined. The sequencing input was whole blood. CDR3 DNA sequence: TGTGCCAGCAGTGGTCCCGTTGTCGAGCAGTACTTC. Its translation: CASSGPVVEQYF.